This record covers a single T cell receptor (beta chain). Antigen specificity is unknown. The CDR3 is 16 amino acids. Germline V CDR1 and CDR2: SGHTA, FQGNSA. V dropped 3 bases and J dropped 4 bases, with 15 bases sitting between them. The sample comes from a study of cytomegalovirus exposure and HLA in healthy donors. Whole-study context: The approximately 110 validation repertoires were reported in a later analysis to have been generated on the same platform as the 666 first-cohort repertoires. Notes on the study in general: Despite most TCR sequences being rare, some public TCRs occurred in many donors. A subsequent analysis found that TCR clusters from the first cohort also tended to co-occur in the roughly 120 validation repertoires, with roughly 95% of cluster scores above 0.

The method was immunoSEQ multiplex PCR; TCRdb's version includes in-frame clones alone and lacks a portion of them. This table has some 110,000 clones, about 82% appearing once. This clonotype originated in a man between 18 and 35 years old in good health and CMV-seronegative. The source material was PBMCs. The chain links TRBV7-2 to TRBJ2-2; D possibly corresponds to TRBD1 (5 bases). The CDR3: CASSFRSRVITGELFF. CDR3 bases: TGTGCCAGCAGCTTTCGGAGCAGGGTGATCACCGGGGAGCTGTTTTTT. The full variable domain, completed using reference TRBV7-2 and TRBJ2-2, is GAGVSQSPSNKVTEKGKDVELRCDPISGHTALYWYRQSLGQGLEFLIYFQGNSAPDKSGLPSDRFSAERTGGSVSTLTIQRTQQEDSAVYLCASSFRSRVITGELFFGEGSRLTVL.